This passage covers 9 T cell receptor beta chains from one sample sequenced in a study of T cells in Graves' hyperthyroidism and ophthalmopathy. Using RNA transcripts as the source, TCR beta CDR3 regions were amplified. Researchers ran a first-round RT-PCR on the TCR CDR3 using the HTBI primer set. TCRdb reprocessed the multiplex PCR reads with MiXCR, giving one entry per CDR3 protein. The sample holds 750,000 to 900,000 distinct CDR3 sequences; roughly 40% are singletons and the top ten take approximately 10%. The material sequenced was blood. These receptors were taken from a man aged 18 to 29 with Graves' hyperthyroidism.

In this sample, this clonotype turned up many times. The V call is TRBV24-1, the J call TRBJ2-7; D gene ambiguous. The germline V and J ends were trimmed by 3 bases and 5 bases, with 7 bases remaining between them. Germline assignment: CDR1 KGHDR and CDR2 SFDVKD. CDR3 size: 12 residues. CDR3 loop: CATSDTLHEQYF. The CDR3 region has the DNA TGTGCCACCAGTGATACCCTACACGAGCAGTACTTC.

The rearrangement links TRBV2 to TRBJ2-5; perhaps TRBD2 as D (6 bases). V was cut by 6 bases and J by 5 bases, with 19 bases left in between. This CDR3 is 15 amino acids long. Germline assignment: CDR1 SNHLY and CDR2 FYNNEI. Written as DNA, the CDR3 is TGTGCCAGCAGGGGACTTAGAAGGTCATGGGAGACCCAGTACTTC. Translating gives CASRGLRRSWETQYF. Full variable domain (outside the CDR3, taken from reference TRBV2 and TRBJ2-5): EPEVTQTPSHQVTQMGQEVILRCVPISNHLYFYWYRQILGQKVEFLVSFYNNEISEKSEIFDDQFSVERPDGSNFTLKIRSTKLEDSAMYFCASRGLRRSWETQYFGPGTRLLVL.

This clonotype was found a few times. V gene TRBV13 combines with J gene TRBJ2-5; perhaps TRBD1 as D (6 bases). Trimming pared 6 bases from V and 5 bases from J, leaving 13 bases between. Germline values: CDR1 PRHDT, CDR2 FYEKMQ (reference sequence). The CDR3 covers 13 residues. The chain's CDR3 is CASRVRGVETQYF. CDR3 sequence (DNA): TGTGCCAGCAGGGTCAGGGGTGTGGAGACCCAGTACTTC.

This clonotype was counted only a few times. The V call is TRBV13, the J call TRBJ2-5; 8 positions match TRBD2. J gave up 3 bases and V 8 bases, and 20 bases lay outside the gene matches. The CDR3 runs 18 residues. Per the germline V gene, CDR1 is PRHDT and CDR2 is FYEKMQ (reference sequence). CDR3: CASGDGSGGPEGKETQYF. The CDR3 nucleotides read TGTGCCAGCGGCGACGGATCGGGGGGGCCCGAGGGAAAAGAGACCCAGTACTTC.

The gene calls are TRBV12-5 and TRBJ2-5; D unresolved. Germline lookup yields CDR1 LGHNT and CDR2 FRNRAP. This CDR3 has 10 amino acids. Deletions cut 5 bases from V and 4 bases from J, with 2 bases between. CDR3 residues: CASGTETQYF. In nucleotides, the CDR3 is TGTGCTAGTGGTACAGAGACCCAGTACTTC. The entire variable domain, with the rest obtained from reference TRBV12-5 and TRBJ2-5, is as follows: DARVTQTPRHKVTEMGQEVTMRCQPILGHNTVFWYRQTMMQGLELLAYFRNRAPLDDSGMPKDRFSAEMPDATLATLKIQPSEPRDSAVYFCASGTETQYFGPGTRLLVL.

The rearrangement uses TRBV20-1 and TRBJ2-5; tentatively, D is TRBD2 (5 bases). V lost 6 bases and J lost 3, with 17 bases in between. CDR1 DFQATT and CDR2 SNEGSKA come from the germline V gene (reference sequence). The CDR3 has 14 amino acids. In DNA form, the CDR3 reads TGCAGTGCCCGCTCCTTTGGAGGAGAAGAGACCCAGTACTTC. Its translation is CSARSFGGEETQYF.

V gene TRBV3-1 combines with J gene TRBJ1-1; a possible D gene is TRBD1 (5 bases). CDR3 length: 14 residues. The V end was cut by 0 bases, the J end by 4 bases, with 9 bases between. Germline-derived CDR1 and CDR2 are LGHDT and YNNKEL (reference sequence). The chain's CDR3 is CASSQEGEPTEAFF. CDR3 coding DNA: TGTGCCAGCAGCCAAGAAGGGGAACCCACTGAAGCTTTCTTT.

Concerning this clonotype: A junction end diverges from the germline sequence, so it may reflect a read error. The rearrangement links TRBV6-5 to TRBJ1-6; the D is unclear. CDR3 length: 14 amino acids. Germline CDR1 MNHEY, CDR2 SVGAGI. This CDR3 reads CAISYTSNGSPLHF. CDR3 nucleotide sequence: TGTGCCATCAGTTACACGTCGAATGGTTCACCCCTCCACTTT.

This clonotype occurred many times. The J gene is TRBJ1-2, the V gene TRBV7-8; 8 bases are a match to TRBD1. The CDR3 is 14 residues long. The ends lost 3 bases at V and 5 bases at J; junction bases unmatched: 5. Germline CDR1 is SGHVS and CDR2 is FQNEAQ. The DNA for the CDR3 is TGTGCCAGCAGCTTGCTCGACAGGGGTTATGGCTACACCTTC. This translates into CASSLLDRGYGYTF.